This T cell receptor beta chain is from a study of T-cell reconstitution after alpha-beta-depleted transplantation in children. There are a few counts of this clonotype. Unique molecular identifiers featured in how the TCRbeta library was prepared. TCRdb reprocessed the PCR reads via MiXCR and lists one record per CDR3 protein. The sample records just over 950,000 distinct CDR3 sequences, roughly 29% being singletons. Germline V lookup: CDR1 SGHAT, CDR2 FQNNGV. The CDR3 spans 15 residues. Trimming removed 1 base from V and 4 bases from J; junction bases left unmatched: 6. The chain employs TRBV11-2 and TRBJ1-2; TRBD1 agrees at 7 bases. This clonotype was sampled from a boy less than two years old who had a stem cell transplant for SCID, so the T cells may come from the graft donor. The starting material was PBMCs, mostly from graft donor cells, obtained 360 days after TCRalphabeta/CD19-depleted stem cell transplant. The CDR3 coding sequence is TGTGCCAGCAGCTTAGGCACAGGGGACACCTATGGCTACACCTTC. Protein product: CASSLGTGDTYGYTF.